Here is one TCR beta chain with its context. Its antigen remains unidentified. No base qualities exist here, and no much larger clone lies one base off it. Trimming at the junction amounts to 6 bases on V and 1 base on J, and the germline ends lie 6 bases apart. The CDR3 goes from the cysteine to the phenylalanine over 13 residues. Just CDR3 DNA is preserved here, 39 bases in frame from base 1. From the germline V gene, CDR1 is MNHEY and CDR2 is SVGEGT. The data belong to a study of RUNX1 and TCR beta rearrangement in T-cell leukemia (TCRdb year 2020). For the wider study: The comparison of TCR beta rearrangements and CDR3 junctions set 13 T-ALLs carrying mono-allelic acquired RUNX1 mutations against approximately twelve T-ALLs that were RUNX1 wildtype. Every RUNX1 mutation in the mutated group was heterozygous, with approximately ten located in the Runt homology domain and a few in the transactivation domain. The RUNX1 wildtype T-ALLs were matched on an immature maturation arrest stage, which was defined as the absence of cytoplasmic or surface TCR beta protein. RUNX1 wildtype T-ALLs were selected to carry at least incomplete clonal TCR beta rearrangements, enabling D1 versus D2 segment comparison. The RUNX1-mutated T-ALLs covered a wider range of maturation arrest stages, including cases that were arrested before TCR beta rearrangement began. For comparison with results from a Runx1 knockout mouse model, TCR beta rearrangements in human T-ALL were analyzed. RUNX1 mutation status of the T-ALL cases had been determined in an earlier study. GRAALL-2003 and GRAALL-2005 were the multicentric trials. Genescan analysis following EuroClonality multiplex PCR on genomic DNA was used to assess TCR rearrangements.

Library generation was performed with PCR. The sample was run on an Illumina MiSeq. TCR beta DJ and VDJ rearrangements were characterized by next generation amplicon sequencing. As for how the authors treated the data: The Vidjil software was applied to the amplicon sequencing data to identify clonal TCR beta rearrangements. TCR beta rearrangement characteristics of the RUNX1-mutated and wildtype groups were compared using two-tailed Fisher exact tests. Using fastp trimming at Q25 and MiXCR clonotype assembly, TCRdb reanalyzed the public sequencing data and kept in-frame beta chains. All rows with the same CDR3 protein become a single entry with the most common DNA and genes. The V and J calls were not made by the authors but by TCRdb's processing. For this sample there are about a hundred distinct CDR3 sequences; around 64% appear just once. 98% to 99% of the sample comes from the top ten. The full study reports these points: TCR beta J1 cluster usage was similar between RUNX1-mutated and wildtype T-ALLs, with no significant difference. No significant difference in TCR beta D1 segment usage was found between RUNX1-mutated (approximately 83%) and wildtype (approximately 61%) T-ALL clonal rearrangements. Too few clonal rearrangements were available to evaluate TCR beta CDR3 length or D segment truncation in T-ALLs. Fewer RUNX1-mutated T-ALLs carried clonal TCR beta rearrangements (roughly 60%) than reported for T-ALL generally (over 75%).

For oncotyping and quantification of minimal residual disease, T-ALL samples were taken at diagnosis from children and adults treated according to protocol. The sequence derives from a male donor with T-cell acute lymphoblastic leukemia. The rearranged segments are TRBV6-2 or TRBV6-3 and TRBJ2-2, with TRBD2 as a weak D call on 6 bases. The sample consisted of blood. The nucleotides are TGTGCCAGCAGGCGGGGGAACACCGGGGAGCTGTTTTTT. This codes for CASRRGNTGELFF.